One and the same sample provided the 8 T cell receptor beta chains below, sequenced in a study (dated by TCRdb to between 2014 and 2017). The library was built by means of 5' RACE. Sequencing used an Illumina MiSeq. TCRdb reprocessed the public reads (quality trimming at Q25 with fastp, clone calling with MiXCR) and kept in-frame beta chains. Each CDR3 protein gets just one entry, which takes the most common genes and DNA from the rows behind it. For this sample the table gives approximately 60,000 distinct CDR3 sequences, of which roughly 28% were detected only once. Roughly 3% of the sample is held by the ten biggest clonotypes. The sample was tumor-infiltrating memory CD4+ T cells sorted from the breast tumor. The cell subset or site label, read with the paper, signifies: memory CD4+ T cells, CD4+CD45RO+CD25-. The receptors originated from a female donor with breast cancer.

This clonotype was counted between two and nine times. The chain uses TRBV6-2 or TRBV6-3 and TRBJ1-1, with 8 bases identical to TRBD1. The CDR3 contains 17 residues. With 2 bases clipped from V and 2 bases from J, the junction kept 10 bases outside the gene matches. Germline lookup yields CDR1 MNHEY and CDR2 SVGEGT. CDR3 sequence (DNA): TGTGCCAGCAGTTACGGACAGCAGGGGGCCGGTAACACTGAAGCTTTCTTT. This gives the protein CASSYGQQGAGNTEAFF.

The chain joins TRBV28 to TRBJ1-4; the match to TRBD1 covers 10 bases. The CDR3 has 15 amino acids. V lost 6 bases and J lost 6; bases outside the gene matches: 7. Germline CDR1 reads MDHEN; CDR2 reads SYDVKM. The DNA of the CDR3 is TGTGCCAGCAGCCTGGGAGGACAGGGGGATGAAAAACTGTTTTTT. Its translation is CASSLGGQGDEKLFF. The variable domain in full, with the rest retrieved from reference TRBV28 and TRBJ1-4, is DVKVTQSSRYLVKRTGEKVFLECVQDMDHENMFWYRQDPGLGLRLIYFSYDVKMKEKGDIPEGYSVSREKKERFSLILESASTNQTSMYLCASSLGGQGDEKLFFGSGTQLSVL.

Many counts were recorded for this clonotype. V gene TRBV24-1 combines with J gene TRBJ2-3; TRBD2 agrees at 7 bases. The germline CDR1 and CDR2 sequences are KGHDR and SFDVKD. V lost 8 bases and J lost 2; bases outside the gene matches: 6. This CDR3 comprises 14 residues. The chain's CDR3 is CATTTSDSTDTQYF. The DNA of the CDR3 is TGTGCCACCACCACTAGCGATTCCACAGATACGCAGTATTTT.

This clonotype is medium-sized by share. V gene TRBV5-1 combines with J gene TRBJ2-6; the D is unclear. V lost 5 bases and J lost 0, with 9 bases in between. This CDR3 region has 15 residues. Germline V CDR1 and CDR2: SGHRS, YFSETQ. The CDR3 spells CASSRQVSGANVLTF. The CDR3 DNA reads TGCGCCAGCAGTCGTCAGGTCTCTGGGGCCAACGTCCTGACTTTC.

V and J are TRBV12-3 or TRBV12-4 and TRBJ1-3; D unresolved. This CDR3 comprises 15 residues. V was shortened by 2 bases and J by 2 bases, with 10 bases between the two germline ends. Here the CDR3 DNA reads TGTGCCAGCAGTTTATCGGGTTTAACTGGAAACACCATATATTTT. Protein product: CASSLSGLTGNTIYF.

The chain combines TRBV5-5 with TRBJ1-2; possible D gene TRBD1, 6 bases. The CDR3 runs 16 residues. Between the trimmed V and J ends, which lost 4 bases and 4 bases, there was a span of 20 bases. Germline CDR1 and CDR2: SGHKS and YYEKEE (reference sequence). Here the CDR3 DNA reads TGTGCCAGCAGCCCTCCACCGGGCGCGGACAGCTATGGCTACACCTTC. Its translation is CASSPPPGADSYGYTF.

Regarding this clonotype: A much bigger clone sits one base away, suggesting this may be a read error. In DNA, the CDR3 is TGTGCCGCGAAGGGGGAACAAGAGACCCAGTACTTC. Protein product: CAAKGEQETQYF. The V call is TRBV10-3, the J call TRBJ2-5; weak D call: TRBD1 (6 bases). Trimming left V 11 bases short and J 2 bases short, with 12 bases between. The CDR3 is made up of 12 amino acids. CDR1 and CDR2 from the germline V gene are ENHRY and SYGVKD.

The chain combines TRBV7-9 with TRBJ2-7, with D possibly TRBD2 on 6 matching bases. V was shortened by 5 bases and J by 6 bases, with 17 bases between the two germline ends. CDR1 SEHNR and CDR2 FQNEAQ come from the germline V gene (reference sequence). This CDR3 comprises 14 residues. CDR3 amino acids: CASSLRDFRAEQYF. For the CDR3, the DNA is TGTGCCAGCAGCCTGAGGGACTTCCGCGCCGAGCAGTACTTC.